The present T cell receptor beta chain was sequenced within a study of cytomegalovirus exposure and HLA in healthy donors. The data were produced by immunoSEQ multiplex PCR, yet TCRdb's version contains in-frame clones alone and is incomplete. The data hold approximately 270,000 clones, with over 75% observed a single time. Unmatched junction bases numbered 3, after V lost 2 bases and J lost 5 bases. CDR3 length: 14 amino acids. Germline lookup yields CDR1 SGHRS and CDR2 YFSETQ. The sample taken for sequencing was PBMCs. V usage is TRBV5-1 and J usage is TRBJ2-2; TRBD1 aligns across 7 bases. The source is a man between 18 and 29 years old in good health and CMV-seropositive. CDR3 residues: CASSLRQGTGELFF. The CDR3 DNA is TGCGCCAGCAGCTTAAGACAGGGTACCGGGGAGCTGTTTTTT.